A selection of T cell receptor beta chains follows, all from one sample in a study of cytotoxic CD8 clonotypes in ibrutinib-treated CLL. Generated by immunoSEQ multiplex PCR, the TCRdb table keeps only in-frame clones and is missing some. The sample consists of 150,000 or so clones, 88% of them appearing once. The sample in question was PBMCs, obtained at disease progression, from a patient treated with ibrutinib. Receptors originate from a human donor with chronic lymphocytic leukemia. CDR3s include the opening cysteine and the closing phenylalanine or tryptophan. Some rows have no size entry. The others give once, few or many, or a class for an expanded clone.

clone_size	j_call	v_call	cdr3_aa
few	TRBJ2-1	TRBV13	CASSLGRGGYSYNEQFF
.	TRBJ2-7	TRBV18	CASQKTGPTYEQYF
.	TRBJ2-5	TRBV13	CASSWARTRPGTQYF
.	TRBJ2-7	TRBV5-6	CASSFFGLSGEQYF
few	TRBJ2-1	TRBV5-5	CASSPTGTRDNEQFF
.	TRBJ1-4	TRBV11-2	CASSLDPRRVANEKLFF
.	TRBJ2-1	TRBV25-1	CASSDSGRIYNEQFF
few	TRBJ2-7	TRBV2	CASSAGTGNAVGEQYF
.	TRBJ2-7	TRBV11-3	CASSGPSWLDRSYEQYF
.	TRBJ1-4	TRBV5-6	CASSLVGFRQFF
.	TRBJ2-2	TRBV6-6	CASSTPTGGHTGELFF
.	TRBJ2-5	TRBV7-9	CASGETQYF
.	TRBJ2-3	TRBV2	CASSPRESTDTQYF
.	TRBJ2-5	TRBV4-3	CASSQGLGGLAGGGETQYF
.	TRBJ1-1	TRBV10-3	CAISEILDEAFF
.	TRBJ2-7	TRBV9	CASSVVGDRPYEQYF
.	TRBJ1-3	TRBV5-6	CASSLQGAGNTIYF
.	TRBJ2-1	TRBV7-6	CASSLRSYNEQFF
.	TRBJ1-1	TRBV6-5	CASRTQGFTEAFF
.	TRBJ2-4	TRBV2	CASSEDPGLAKNIQYF
.	TRBJ1-2	TRBV18	CASSPRGQDYDYGYTF
.	TRBJ1-5	TRBV6-5	CASSYTRGQPQHF
.	TRBJ2-5	TRBV29-1	CSVDMGPETQYF
.	TRBJ2-5	TRBV5-4	CASSFRARYQETQYF
.	TRBJ2-7	TRBV7-2	CASSLGGTSGLTYEQYF
.	TRBJ2-7	TRBV2	CASSEPAGRTRDRAYEQYF
.	TRBJ1-2	TRBV19	CASSRDREGGYTF
.	TRBJ1-1	TRBV5-8	CASSLMLRTVNTEAFF
.	TRBJ2-5	TRBV2	CASRITSGSLEETQYF
.	TRBJ2-1	TRBV6-4	CASSADGSSYNEQFF
once	TRBJ2-2	TRBV5-6	CASSPGMGQGAGELFF
few	TRBJ1-1	TRBV30	CAWSSTGPGKAFF
.	TRBJ1-5	TRBV5-1	CASSLSGAGNQPQHF